Following are 23 T cell receptor beta chains from one sample sequenced in a study of shared clonotypes between healthy human individuals. This table comes from immunoSEQ multiplex PCR, and its TCRdb copy is limited to in-frame clones, with some not included. The top ten clones hold more than 0.85% of a sample with 850,000 to 1,100,000 clones, about 72% of them seen once. Material: memory CD4+ T cells from PBMCs. The subset: CD45RA-negative fraction. These receptors came from a man aged 18-30 years in good health. Some clones in this sample may be carry-over from other donors' samples.

The chain recombines TRBV15 with TRBJ1-2, with 8 bases matching TRBD1. This CDR3 contains 16 residues. Trimming removed 5 bases from V and 8 bases from J; junction bases left unmatched: 16. The germline V gene encodes CDR1 LNHNV and CDR2 YYDKDF (reference sequence). The CDR3: CATSARPGTGRGGYTF. CDR3 nucleotides: TGTGCCACCAGCGCTCGTCCCGGGACAGGCCGCGGAGGCTACACCTTC.

The chain combines TRBV6-5 with TRBJ1-3; no reliable D call. The V gene lost 2 bases and the J gene lost 5 bases, with 10 bases spanning the gap. The germline V gene encodes CDR1 MNHEY and CDR2 SVGAGI. The CDR3 contains 14 residues. The CDR3 sequence is CASSYRVLRNTIYF. The CDR3 coding sequence is TGTGCCAGCAGTTACCGGGTACTGCGAAACACCATATATTTT.

The chain joins TRBV27 to TRBJ1-5, with 8 nucleotides matching TRBD1. The ends lost 6 bases at V and 2 bases at J; junction bases unmatched: 12. Germline lookup yields CDR1 MNHEY and CDR2 SMNVEV (reference sequence). The CDR3 has 17 residues. The CDR3 is CASRSHRGSAGNQPQHF. In DNA, the CDR3 is TGTGCCAGCAGGAGCCACAGGGGGAGTGCGGGCAATCAGCCCCAGCATTTT.

The rearrangement joins TRBV5-4 to TRBJ2-7, with D tentatively TRBD1 or TRBD2 (5 bases each). The CDR3 is 15 amino acids. With 0 bases removed from V and 2 bases from J, the gap between germline ends came to 12 bases. Germline CDR1 SGHNT, CDR2 YYREEE (reference sequence). CDR3 bases: TGTGCCAGCAGCTTGGGGGACGGGAAAGCCTACGAGCAGTACTTC. It encodes CASSLGDGKAYEQYF.

A word on this clone: This specimen includes other DNA sequences encoding the same CDR3. The gene calls are TRBV5-1 and TRBJ2-7; no reliable D call. V gave up 0 bases and J gave up 4 bases, with 5 bases separating them. The CDR3 extends over 12 amino acids. Germline assignment: CDR1 SGHRS and CDR2 YFSETQ. CDR3 loop: CASSLEGYEQYF. The CDR3 DNA is TGCGCCAGCAGCTTGGAAGGTTACGAGCAGTACTTC.

In the case of this clone: Other DNA sequences of this sample code for an identical CDR3. This chain links TRBV5-4 with TRBJ2-3; 10 positions agree with TRBD2. Trimming at V came to 4 bases and at J to 6 bases, leaving 8 bases not matched to a gene. Germline V gene data show CDR1 as SGHNT and CDR2 as YYREEE (reference sequence). The CDR3 has 15 amino acids. CDR3 in DNA: TGTGCCAGCAGCGCCTCTAGCGGGAGCAAGGATACGCAGTATTTT. This translates into CASSASSGSKDTQYF.

The chain recombines TRBV11-2 with TRBJ2-5; D is undetermined. V shed 5 bases and J shed 5 bases, with 15 bases lying between them. The germline V gene encodes CDR1 SGHAT and CDR2 FQNNGV. The CDR3 extends over 14 amino acids. CDR3 in amino acids: CASSHRAFWETQYF. The CDR3 bases are TGTGCCAGCAGCCATCGGGCGTTCTGGGAGACCCAGTACTTC.

There are a few counts of this clone. V and J are TRBV28 and TRBJ1-4, with TRBD1 as a possible D gene (6 bases). The germline gives CDR1 MDHEN, CDR2 SYDVKM. The CDR3 totals 14 residues. Trimming removed 7 bases from V and 8 bases from J, with 17 bases in between. The DNA of the CDR3 is TGTGCCAGCACCATTAGTGGGGGCGAGGAAAAACTGTTTTTT. Protein: CASTISGGEEKLFF.

The rearrangement links TRBV7-2 to TRBJ2-4; TRBD2 matches at 8 bases. The CDR3 sequence is 12 residues long. J lost 8 bases, V lost 5 bases, and 2 bases had no gene match. The germline gives CDR1 SGHTA, CDR2 FQGNSA. The CDR3 spells CASSPGGDIQYF. The CDR3 region has the DNA TGTGCCAGCAGCCCCGGGGGGGACATTCAGTACTTC. Looking up the rest from reference TRBV7-2 and TRBJ2-4 gives the full variable domain: GAGVSQSPSNKVTEKGKDVELRCDPISGHTALYWYRQSLGQGLEFLIYFQGNSAPDKSGLPSDRFSAERTGGSVSTLTIQRTQQEDSAVYLCASSPGGDIQYFGAGTRLSVL.

This clone was observed a few times. The chain is built from TRBV29-1 and TRBJ2-1; no reliable D call. The germline V and J ends were trimmed by 4 bases and 4 bases, with 14 bases remaining between them. This CDR3 contains 14 residues. Germline V CDR1 and CDR2: SQVTM, ANQGSEA. The CDR3 spells CSVGTPEIYNEQFF. CDR3 DNA: TGCAGCGTTGGAACTCCGGAAATTTACAATGAGCAGTTCTTC.

The V call is TRBV6-5, the J call TRBJ1-2; perhaps TRBD1 as D (6 bases). The CDR3 is 15 amino acids. Between the trimmed V and J ends, which lost 6 bases and 2 bases, there was a span of 16 bases. Germline CDR1 reads MNHEY; CDR2 reads SVGAGI. As DNA, the CDR3 is TGTGCCAGCAGGCGATACAGGGAGGCAAACTATGGCTACACCTTC. Protein: CASRRYREANYGYTF.

The chain combines TRBV11-2 with TRBJ2-3; 10 bases match TRBD2. The CDR3 length is 18 residues. Trimming cost V 4 bases and J 1 base; bases outside gene matches: 11. Germline CDR1 is SGHAT and CDR2 is FQNNGV. CDR3 sequence: CASSSYLSGTSGTDTQYF. In DNA form, the CDR3 reads TGTGCCAGCAGCTCCTATCTATCCGGGACTAGCGGCACAGATACGCAGTATTTT.

For this clone: The same CDR3 also results from other DNA sequences found in this sample. This chain uses TRBV28 with TRBJ2-2; D ambiguous. CDR1 and CDR2 (germline): MDHEN, SYDVKM. V shed 3 bases and J shed 1 base, with 6 bases lying between them. The CDR3 sequence is 14 residues long. The CDR3 sequence is CASSFGRNTGELFF. DNA of the CDR3: TGTGCCAGCAGTTTCGGCAGGAACACCGGGGAGCTGTTTTTT.

The V and J genes are TRBV7-2 and TRBJ2-2; D gene ambiguous. Germline CDR1 is SGHTA and CDR2 is FQGNSA. Trimming cost V 4 bases and J 4 bases, with 13 bases left between them. This CDR3 is built from 15 residues. The CDR3 region has the DNA TGTGCCAGCAGCTCCCGTAGTAGGAGCACCGGGGAGCTGTTTTTT. Protein: CASSSRSRSTGELFF. The complete variable domain, with remaining parts taken from reference TRBV7-2 and TRBJ2-2, reads GAGVSQSPSNKVTEKGKDVELRCDPISGHTALYWYRQSLGQGLEFLIYFQGNSAPDKSGLPSDRFSAERTGGSVSTLTIQRTQQEDSAVYLCASSSRSRSTGELFFGEGSRLTVL.

The chain is built from TRBV28 and TRBJ1-3; TRBD1 might be the D (6 bases). The CDR3 has 16 residues. CDR1 and CDR2 from the germline V gene are MDHEN and SYDVKM. Trimming removed 5 bases at V and 2 bases at J, with 16 bases between. The CDR3: CASSKPGDQAGNTIYF. The CDR3 coding sequence is TGTGCCAGCAGTAAACCAGGGGATCAAGCTGGAAACACCATATATTTT.

The chain is built from TRBV5-1 and TRBJ2-6; a possible D gene is TRBD1 (5 bases). This CDR3 has 16 residues. The V gene's germline CDR1 is SGHRS and CDR2 YFSETQ. The germline V and J ends were trimmed by 4 bases and 0 bases, with 11 bases remaining between them. CDR3 residues: CASSDRSSSGANVLTF. CDR3 DNA sequence: TGCGCCAGCAGCGACAGATCGAGCTCTGGGGCCAACGTCCTGACTTTC. Full variable domain (remainder filled in from reference TRBV5-1 and TRBJ2-6): KAGVTQTPRYLIKTRGQQVTLSCSPISGHRSVSWYQQTPGQGLQFLFEYFSETQRNKGNFPGRFSGRQFSNSRSEMNVSTLELGDSALYLCASSDRSSSGANVLTFGAGSRLTVL.

This rearrangement joins TRBV7-2 to TRBJ2-5; 11 nucleotides align to TRBD1. Unmatched junction bases numbered 8, after V lost 3 bases and J lost 5 bases. In germline, CDR1 is SGHTA, CDR2 FQGNSA. The CDR3 totals 16 residues. The CDR3 nucleotides read TGTGCCAGCAGCTTTTTACCGGGACAGGGGGGGGAGACCCAGTACTTC. This translates into CASSFLPGQGGETQYF. The entire variable domain, with the rest obtained from reference TRBV7-2 and TRBJ2-5, is as follows: GAGVSQSPSNKVTEKGKDVELRCDPISGHTALYWYRQSLGQGLEFLIYFQGNSAPDKSGLPSDRFSAERTGGSVSTLTIQRTQQEDSAVYLCASSFLPGQGGETQYFGPGTRLLVL.

This clone was recorded once. The chain recombines TRBV7-3 with TRBJ2-3, with TRBD2 matching over 12 bases. Germline trimming cut 2 bases from V and 5 bases from J; bases unmatched to any gene: 2. The germline gives CDR1 SGHTA, CDR2 FQGTGA. The CDR3 covers 15 residues. CDR3 amino acids: CASSLPGLAGDTQYF. The CDR3 coding sequence is TGTGCCAGCAGCTTACCGGGACTAGCGGGAGATACGCAGTATTTT.

The gene calls are TRBV19 and TRBJ2-4, with TRBD2 identical over 11 bases. Germline CDR1 and CDR2: LNHDA and SQIVND (reference sequence). This CDR3 spans 16 amino acids. J lost 6 bases, V lost 5 bases, and 9 bases had no gene match. The CDR3 bases are TGTGCCAGTAGTGGAGCAACTAGCGGGAGCGGAAACATTCAGTACTTC. Residues: CASSGATSGSGNIQYF.

V and J are TRBV6-6 and TRBJ1-4; unclear D gene. This CDR3 has 12 amino acids. Trimming took off 6 bases at V and 5 bases at J, with 7 bases between the two ends. Germline V gene lookup returns CDR1 MNHNY and CDR2 SVGAGI (reference sequence). The CDR3 protein is CASSSLNEKLFF. The CDR3 DNA is TGTGCCAGCAGCTCTTTAAATGAAAAACTGTTTTTT.

This rearrangement joins TRBV18 to TRBJ2-2, with no clear D. The germline V and J ends were trimmed by 3 bases and 6 bases, with 11 bases remaining between them. The CDR3 spans 14 residues. Germline V lookup: CDR1 KGHSH, CDR2 LQKENI. CDR3 region: CASSPGLASGELFF. CDR3 bases: TGTGCCAGCTCACCGGGATTAGCATCCGGGGAGCTGTTTTTT. Looking up the rest from reference TRBV18 and TRBJ2-2 gives the full variable domain: NAGVMQNPRHLVRRRGQEARLRCSPMKGHSHVYWYRQLPEEGLKFMVYLQKENIIDESGMPKERFSAEFPKEGPSILRIQQVVRGDSAAYFCASSPGLASGELFFGEGSRLTVL.

CDR3 in DNA: TGTGCCAGCAGCCCGGTCCAGGGAGGATTTGAGACCCAGTACTTC. Protein sequence: CASSPVQGGFETQYF. J is TRBJ2-5 and V is TRBV5-4; D perhaps matches TRBD2 (6 bases). The CDR3 is 15 amino acids. Trimming pared 4 bases from V and 5 bases from J, leaving 18 bases between. Germline assignment: CDR1 SGHNT and CDR2 YYREEE (reference sequence). The full variable domain, its missing parts supplied by reference TRBV5-4 and TRBJ2-5, is ETGVTQSPTHLIKTRGQQVTLRCSSQSGHNTVSWYQQALGQGPQFIFQYYREEENGRGNFPPRFSGLQFPNYSSELNVNALELDDSALYLCASSPVQGGFETQYFGPGTRLLVL.

The chain combines TRBV29-1 with TRBJ2-1, with 9 bases lining up with TRBD2. With V trimmed by 5 bases and J by 8 bases, 10 bases remained unmatched. The CDR3 spans 14 residues. CDR1 and CDR2 (germline): SQVTM, ANQGSEA. The DNA of the CDR3 is TGCAGCGTTCTGGGCGGGAGGGCCATGGATGAGCAGTTCTTC. It specifies CSVLGGRAMDEQFF.